The present TCR beta chain was sequenced within a study of T cells in Graves' hyperthyroidism and ophthalmopathy (dated by TCRdb to between 2017 and 2020). General notes on the study: Peripheral blood samples were taken at the time of initial diagnosis, prior to any treatment. To identify distinguishing TCR V-J signatures, a discovery cohort of about a hundred patients was used, comprising 40 to 45 with Graves' ophthalmopathy and around 60 with stable Graves' hyperthyroidism. Whether ophthalmopathy could be predicted prospectively was tested in an independent validation cohort made up of roughly 19 hyperthyroidism patients plus 17 patients who later progressed to ophthalmopathy. The roughly 94 discovery patients were randomly divided into training and test sets at a 7:3 ratio. In about 6 Graves' hyperthyroidism patients, the study also compared T-cell repertoires from thyroid tissue with T-cell repertoires from blood. After blood sampling, hyperthyroidism patients were treated with methimazole at a starting dose of 30 mg daily, and ophthalmopathy patients were treated with high-dose intravenous methylprednisolone. TCR Vbeta CDR3 sequencing of fewer than 150 peripheral blood samples (approximately 44 ophthalmopathy, under 80 hyperthyroidism and approximately 17 progressor patients) is reported in the paper. Study-level results and caveats: Sample size was not statistically predetermined, and blinding of investigators to group allocation was not performed. A 13 V-J signature model separated ophthalmopathy from stable hyperthyroidism, with just over 85% sensitivity and around 84% specificity in cross-validation and 80%/75% in testing. During validation, the model predicted progression to ophthalmopathy a median of around 6 months ahead of onset, with roughly 65% sensitivity and 72% to 80% specificity. Blood samples also contained most of the expanded thyroid clonotypes (frequency above 0.001), which suggests that blood repertoires may reflect thyroid immune responses.

Amplification of TCR beta CDR3 regions was carried out from RNA transcripts. For the first round of RT-PCR on the TCR CDR3, the HTBI primer set was used together with the Qiagen OneStep RT-PCR kit. Libraries were constructed in a second round of multiplex PCR, after which size selection and purification were performed. Paired-end sequencing of the libraries was performed with 100 bp reads on an Illumina HiSeq2000. In the original analysis: SOAPnuke was used to process the raw data, removing reads that contained adapters or uncalled bases, had a mean Phred below 15, or lacked an exact match to the constant primer or identifier. High-quality paired reads were merged with COPE v1.2.5, and unique nucleotide sequences were defined as clonotypes. MiTCR v1.1 was used to align the clonotypes against IMGT TRBV, TRBD and TRBJ reference segments. The analysis was restricted to V-J combinations with a frequency above 0.0001, which together covered around 99% of the repertoires. A TCS score was defined as the ratio between F50 (clonal expansion) and ExV (chaos), using BLOSUM62-based TCRdist between CDR3 peptides within each V-J. Welch's t-statistics and random forest reduced around 520 V-J features to about 12, which were used in a naive Bayes classifier (R e1071). The raw public data were reprocessed by TCRdb itself: fastp quality trimming at Q25, MiXCR clonotype calling, in-frame beta chains only. Identical CDR3 protein sequences are pooled into one entry, listed with their most common genes and DNA. These V and J calls are TCRdb output, not the study's own analysis. Counted in this sample were hundreds of thousands of distinct CDR3 sequences; 20% of them appeared once. Clones ranked in the top ten supply around 50% of the sample.

Moderately to severely active disease, a Clinical Activity Score of at least 3, a NOSPECS grade of at least 4, and a duration under 3 months were present in ophthalmopathy patients. Any patient with an uncontrolled infection, another autoimmune disease, pregnancy or lactation was excluded. Diagnoses relied on clinical symptoms, serum thyroxine and TRAb, thyroid ultrasound and orbital computed tomography. PBMCs were separated from approximately 10 ml of fresh peripheral blood using Ficoll-Paque density gradient centrifugation. Trizol reagent was used to extract total RNA, and RNA quality was then checked on an Agilent 2100 Bioanalyzer. On this clonotype itself: Its antigen remains unidentified. No base quality values were provided; no much bigger clone lies one nucleotide off.

This clonotype was sampled from a middle-aged man with Graves' ophthalmopathy. The sample comprised blood.

The CDR3 reads CASSMGAEPGNTIYF. The nucleotide sequence reads TGTGCCAGTAGTATGGGGGCAGAGCCTGGAAACACCATATATTTT. The chain links TRBV19 with TRBJ1-3; 6 matching bases give a weak D call of TRBD1. Reading the germline V gene (reference sequence) gives CDR1 LNHDA and CDR2 SQIVND. There are 15 amino acids in the CDR3, from cysteine to phenylalanine inclusive. The CDR3 DNA has 45 bases and is translated from base 1. V gives up 3 bases and J gives up 2 bases, and the segment between their germline ends measures 11 bases.